The rows below give T cell receptor beta chains drawn from one sample of a study of lymphopenia after photon versus proton radiotherapy. Clones were sequenced by immunoSEQ multiplex PCR, and TCRdb holds only the in-frame ones, with some missing. The sample holds 65,000 to 90,000 clones, about 90% seen once. The source was peripheral blood, collected from a patient treated with photon-based radiotherapy. The receptor set was obtained from a woman between 35 and 50 years old with cholangiocarcinoma. Both conserved end residues are part of each CDR3. D genes are given only for firm matches. Only part of the rows carry a size: once, few, many, or a class if the clone is expanded.

-	TRBJ1-1	-	TRBV9	CASSPGRSEAFF	TGTGCCAGCAGCCCAGGGCGTTCTGAAGCTTTCTTT
-	TRBJ1-1	-	TRBV4-3	CASSRGATNTEAFF	TGCGCCAGCAGCCGAGGTGCCACCAACACTGAAGCTTTCTTT
-	TRBJ1-1	TRBD1	TRBV7-9	CASSFEPGGKF	TGTGCCAGCAGCTTTGAACCAGGGGGGAAATTT
-	TRBJ1-5	-	TRBV5-4	CASSPRGYDNQPQHF	TGTGCCAGCAGCCCCCGGGGGTACGACAATCAGCCCCAGCATTTT
-	TRBJ2-2	TRBD1	TRBV7-7	CASSLDRGDGELFF	TGTGCTAGCAGCTTAGACAGGGGTGACGGGGAGCTGTTTTTT
-	TRBJ1-2	TRBD1	TRBV6-5	CASSYPGGYGYTF	TGTGCCAGCAGTTACCCAGGGGGCTATGGCTACACCTTC
once	TRBJ1-1	-	TRBV28	CASRLGGITEAFF	TGTGCCAGCAGACTAGGGGGAATCACTGAAGCTTTCTTT
few	TRBJ1-6	-	TRBV7-9	CASSFGLYSPLHF	TGTGCCAGCAGCTTCGGACTCTATTCACCCCTCCACTTT
-	TRBJ1-1	TRBD1	TRBV5-6	CASSFLDREAFF	TGTGCCAGCAGCTTTCTGGACAGGGAAGCTTTCTTT
-	TRBJ2-7	TRBD1	TRBV6-1	CASTPGGTGVYEQYF	TGTGCCAGCACCCCCGGGGGGACAGGGGTCTACGAGCAGTACTTC
-	TRBJ1-1	TRBD1	TRBV7-2	CASSPVSGGAFF	TGTGCCAGCAGCCCTGTCTCAGGGGGAGCTTTCTTT
-	TRBJ2-7	-	TRBV6-1	CAGARGIPYEQYF	TGTGCCGGCGCCCGCGGCATCCCCTACGAGCAGTACTTC
-	TRBJ1-2	-	TRBV7-3	CASSLIIWRQPPHYGYTF	TGTGCCAGCAGCTTAATTATATGGCGGCAGCCCCCGCACTATGGCTACACCTTC
-	TRBJ2-2	TRBD2	TRBV10-1	CASSEGLAGSGELFF	TGCGCCAGCAGTGAGGGGCTAGCGGGATCCGGGGAGCTGTTTTTT
-	TRBJ2-1	TRBD2	TRBV11-2	CASSFKRGTYNEQFF	TGTGCCAGCAGCTTCAAGCGGGGAACCTACAATGAGCAGTTCTTC
-	TRBJ2-4	-	TRBV20-1	CSASRRSIQYF	TGCAGTGCTAGTCGGCGGAGCATTCAGTACTTC
-	TRBJ1-2	-	TRBV29-1	CSVAAQGPLF	TGCAGCGTGGCCGCCCAGGGACCGCTCTTC
-	TRBJ1-6	-	TRBV6-6	CASSYSPVRGTSPLHF	TGTGCCAGCAGTTACTCCCCCGTAAGGGGGACTTCACCCCTCCACTTT
-	TRBJ1-6	TRBD1	TRBV7-2	CASSARQGTYNSPLHF	TGTGCCAGCAGCGCGAGACAGGGAACCTATAATTCACCCCTCCACTTT
-	TRBJ2-7	-	TRBV11-2	CASTRPGTETYEQYF	TGTGCCAGCACCAGGCCCGGGACCGAGACCTACGAGCAGTACTTC
once	TRBJ2-1	-	TRBV5-1	CASSLAVGYNEQFF	TGCGCCAGCAGCTTGGCGGTTGGGTACAATGAGCAGTTCTTC
-	TRBJ2-3	-	TRBV7-2	CASTSDSGTDTQYF	TGTGCCAGCACCTCGGACAGTGGCACAGATACGCAGTATTTT
-	TRBJ1-1	-	TRBV11-1	CASSLGAPNTEAFF	TGTGCCAGCAGCCTAGGGGCCCCGAACACTGAAGCTTTCTTT
-	TRBJ2-3	TRBD1	TRBV4-1	CASSPTGPRYTQYF	TGCGCCAGCAGCCCGACAGGGCCCCGGTATACGCAGTATTTT
-	TRBJ2-3	TRBD2	TRBV7-9	CASSSGTSGSPTDTQYF	TGTGCCAGCAGCTCCGGGACTAGCGGGAGCCCGACAGATACGCAGTATTTT
-	TRBJ2-7	-	TRBV18	CASSRQNSPYEQYF	TGTGCCAGCTCACGACAGAACTCCCCTTACGAGCAGTACTTC
-	TRBJ1-1	TRBD1	TRBV5-6	CASTVPGQGLNTEAFF	TGTGCCAGCACCGTCCCGGGACAGGGGTTGAACACTGAAGCTTTCTTT
-	TRBJ1-2	-	TRBV6-5	CASSPREPGGYTF	TGTGCCAGCAGTCCACGCGAACCGGGCGGCTACACCTTC
-	TRBJ2-2	TRBD1	TRBV5-4	CASSYRGLYTGELFF	TGTGCCAGCAGCTACAGGGGGCTCTACACCGGGGAGCTGTTTTTT
-	TRBJ2-1	TRBD2	TRBV7-2	CASSQTSGEQFF	TGTGCCAGCAGCCAAACTAGCGGGGAGCAGTTCTTC
once	TRBJ2-7	TRBD1	TRBV6-6	CASSSDRGTEQYF	TGTGCCAGCAGTTCCGACAGGGGGACTGAGCAGTACTTC
-	TRBJ1-4	-	TRBV19	CASSGATNEKLFF	TGTGCCAGTAGTGGTGCAACTAATGAAAAACTGTTTTTT
-	TRBJ1-1	TRBD1	TRBV7-3	CASSSTGTGNTEAFF	TGTGCCAGCAGCTCCACCGGGACAGGGAACACTGAAGCTTTCTTT
-	TRBJ1-6	-	TRBV18	CASSSDGGAGSPLHF	TGTGCCAGCTCATCGGACGGCGGGGCAGGTTCACCCCTCCACTTT
-	TRBJ2-7	-	TRBV7-6	CASSSSPGQTYEQYF	TGTGCCAGCAGCTCATCTCCGGGCCAGACCTACGAGCAGTACTTC
-	TRBJ2-3	TRBD1	TRBV5-1	CASSKDRGTDTQYF	TGCGCCAGCAGCAAGGACAGGGGGACAGATACGCAGTATTTT
-	TRBJ2-2	-	TRBV7-2	CASSLEGYGELFF	TGTGCCAGCAGCTTAGAGGGATACGGGGAGCTGTTTTTT
-	TRBJ2-3	TRBD1	TRBV5-6	CASSDTGTGAFTDTQYF	TGTGCCAGCAGCGACACCGGGACAGGGGCTTTCACAGATACGCAGTATTTT
-	TRBJ2-7	-	TRBV14	CASSQGAGGSLFYEQYF	TGTGCCAGCAGCCAAGGCGCCGGGGGCAGCCTATTCTACGAGCAGTACTTC
-	TRBJ2-2	-	TRBV30	CASQGTGELFF	TGTGCCTCCCAGGGCACCGGGGAGCTGTTTTTT
-	TRBJ2-7	-	TRBV7-9	CASSSAGDRAYEQYF	TGTGCCAGCAGCTCGGCCGGGGATCGGGCCTACGAGCAGTACTTC
-	TRBJ2-7	-	TRBV28	CASSPVAYEQYF	TGTGCCAGCAGCCCAGTTGCCTACGAGCAGTACTTC
once	TRBJ1-3	-	TRBV7-9	CASSLITGIKTGNTIYF	TGTGCCAGCAGCTTAATTACGGGAATCAAGACTGGAAACACCATATATTTT
-	TRBJ2-1	TRBD1	TRBV29-1	CSVRSGQGSREQFF	TGCAGCGTGAGGTCCGGACAGGGCTCACGTGAGCAGTTCTTC
-	TRBJ2-2	-	TRBV7-2	CASRLRTDAPNTGELFF	TGTGCCAGCCGACTTCGGACAGACGCTCCGAACACCGGGGAGCTGTTTTTT
-	TRBJ1-1	-	TRBV14	CASSSQMNTEAFF	TGTGCCAGCAGCTCACAGATGAACACTGAAGCTTTCTTT
-	TRBJ2-1	TRBD2	TRBV5-4	CASSSTSGGASDEQFF	TGTGCCAGCAGCTCCACTAGCGGGGGGGCGTCCGATGAGCAGTTCTTC
-	TRBJ1-4	TRBD1	TRBV19	CASSLWGQGSEKLFF	TGTGCCAGTAGTCTCTGGGGACAGGGTAGTGAAAAACTGTTTTTT
-	TRBJ2-1	TRBD1	TRBV25-1	CASSELGQGSVNEQFF	TGTGCCAGCAGTGAATTGGGACAGGGATCAGTGAATGAGCAGTTCTTC
-	TRBJ1-1	-	TRBV30	CAWSVRGGLEAFF	TGTGCCTGGAGTGTACGGGGGGGCCTTGAAGCTTTCTTT